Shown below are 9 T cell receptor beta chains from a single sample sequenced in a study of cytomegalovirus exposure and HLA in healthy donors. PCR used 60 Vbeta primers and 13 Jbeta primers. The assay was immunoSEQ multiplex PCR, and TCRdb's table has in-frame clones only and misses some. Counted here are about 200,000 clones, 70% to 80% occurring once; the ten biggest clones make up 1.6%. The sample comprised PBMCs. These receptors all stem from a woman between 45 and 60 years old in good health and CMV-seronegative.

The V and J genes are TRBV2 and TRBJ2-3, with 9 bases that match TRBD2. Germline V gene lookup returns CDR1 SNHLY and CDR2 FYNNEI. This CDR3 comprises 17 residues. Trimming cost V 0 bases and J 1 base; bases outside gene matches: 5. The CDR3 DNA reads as TGTGCCAGCAGTGAAGCTGGGGCTAGCGGGGGCACAGATACGCAGTATTTT. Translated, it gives CASSEAGASGGTDTQYF.

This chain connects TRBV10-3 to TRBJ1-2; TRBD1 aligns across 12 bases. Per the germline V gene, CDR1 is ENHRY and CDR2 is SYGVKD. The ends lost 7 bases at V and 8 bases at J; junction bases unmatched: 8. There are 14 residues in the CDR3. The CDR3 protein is CAITGTGGGAGYTF. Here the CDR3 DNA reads TGTGCCATCACCGGGACAGGGGGCGGCGCGGGCTACACCTTC.

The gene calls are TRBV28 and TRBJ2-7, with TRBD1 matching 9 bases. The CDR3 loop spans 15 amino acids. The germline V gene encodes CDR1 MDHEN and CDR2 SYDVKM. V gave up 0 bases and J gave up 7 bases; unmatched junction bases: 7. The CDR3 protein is CASSLWPTGGWEQYF. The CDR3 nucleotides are TGTGCCAGCAGTTTATGGCCGACAGGGGGTTGGGAGCAGTACTTC.

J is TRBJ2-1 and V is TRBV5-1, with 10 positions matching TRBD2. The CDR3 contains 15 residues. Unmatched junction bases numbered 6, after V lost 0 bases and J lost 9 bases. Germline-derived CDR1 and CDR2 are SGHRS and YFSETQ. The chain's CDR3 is CASSLADLAGVEQFF. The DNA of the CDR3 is TGCGCCAGCAGCTTGGCTGACCTAGCGGGAGTTGAGCAGTTCTTC.

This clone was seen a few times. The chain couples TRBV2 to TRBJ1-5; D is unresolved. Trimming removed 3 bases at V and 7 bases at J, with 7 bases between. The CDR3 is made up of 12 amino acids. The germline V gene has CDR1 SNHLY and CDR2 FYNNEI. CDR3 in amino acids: CASSDVRQPQHF. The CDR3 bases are TGTGCCAGCAGTGATGTTCGGCAGCCCCAGCATTTT.

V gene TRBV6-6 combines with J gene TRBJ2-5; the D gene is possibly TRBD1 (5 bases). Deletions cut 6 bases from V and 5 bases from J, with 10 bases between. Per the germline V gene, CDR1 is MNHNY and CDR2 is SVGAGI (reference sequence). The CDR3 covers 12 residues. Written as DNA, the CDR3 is TGTGCCAGCAGAGTGGGGCCGGAGACCCAGTACTTC. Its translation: CASRVGPETQYF.

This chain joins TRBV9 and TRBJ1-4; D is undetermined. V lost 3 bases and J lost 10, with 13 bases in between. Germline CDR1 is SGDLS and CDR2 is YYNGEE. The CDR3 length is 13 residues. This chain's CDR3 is CASSAEEKAKLFF. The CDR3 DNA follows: TGTGCCAGCAGCGCCGAAGAGAAAGCAAAACTGTTTTTT.

CDR3: CASSLDIRYYGYTF. CDR3 DNA sequence: TGTGCCAGCAGCTTAGATATACGGTACTATGGCTACACCTTC. The V call is TRBV11-2, the J call TRBJ1-2; D remains ambiguous. The CDR3 length is 14 residues. Germline assignment: CDR1 SGHAT and CDR2 FQNNGV. V lost 0 bases and J lost 3, with 8 bases in between.

The CDR3 DNA sequence: TGTGCCAGCAGCCTCGGACAGGGGTGGTATGGCTACACCTTC. Its protein is CASSLGQGWYGYTF. The V gene is TRBV7-8, the J gene TRBJ1-2; TRBD1 matches 9 bases. Per germline, CDR1 SGHVS and CDR2 FQNEAQ. The CDR3 contains 14 residues. Trimming took 5 bases from V and 5 from J; bases not matched to a gene: 6.